One TCR beta chain is described in this entry. Its antigen target is currently unknown. No quality values exist for individual bases; no much larger clone is one base distant. The library was produced with 5' RACE. Sequencing instrument: Illumina HiSeq 2500. A second PCR of roughly 7 to 11 cycles was performed with a sample-barcoded 5' primer and a J-beta primer mix. Each TCR beta cDNA molecule received a unique molecular identifier from a template-switch 5' adaptor carrying 12 random nucleotides. Each sample yielded at least 2.5 million CDR3-containing paired-end reads. The Mint cDNA synthesis kit, primed by a TRBC-specific oligonucleotide, was used to synthesize first-strand cDNA from all RNA. Following uracil-DNA glycosylase treatment, a first 18-cycle PCR with universal primers M1SS and BC2_uni_R was performed on all cDNA. In the paper's pipeline: Each sample was normalized by randomly selecting 1 million high-quality reads, each carrying a distinct molecular identifier. Instead of being binned into consensus sequences, reads that shared molecular identifiers were thrown out. MiTCR, set to a Q25 quality threshold and the strictest error-elimination algorithm, was used for CDR3 identification, clonotype clustering and error correction. A nonparametric unseen species model with Euler transformation was used to estimate a lower bound on total TCR beta diversity. TCRdb took the public reads, trimmed them with fastp at Q25, ran MiXCR for clone calling and kept in-frame beta chains. Rows are combined by CDR3 protein, so each entry shows the most common genes and DNA. TCRdb, not the original authors, processed these V and J calls. This sample gives 900,000 to 950,000 distinct CDR3 sequences in total; roughly 28% of them show up just once. Roughly a tenth of the sample is taken by the ten largest.

Systemically healthy Caucasian individuals from Russia, about 38 in total and aged roughly 6 to 95 years, were included as donors. Each donor gave 8 to 10 milliliters of peripheral blood, drawn into EDTA-treated Vacutainer tubes. Ficoll-Paque density-gradient centrifugation was used to isolate PBMCs, with at least 7 million per sample. Total RNA, at least 6 micrograms per sample, was extracted from PBMCs with Trizol reagent. For every donor, flow cytometry on a PBMC aliquot measured the percentage of naive CD45RAhigh/CD27high T cells. This sample was taken from a study of blood T cells in healthy people across ages (dated by TCRdb to 2013 to 2016). Context from the whole study: In model experiments, template switching captured roughly one uniquely barcoded TCR beta cDNA molecule for every two T cells. To track age-related changes in TCR beta repertoire diversity, the study relied on deep sequencing normalized with unique cDNA molecular identifiers. Donors were grouped into four age groups: young (average 16 years), middle-aged (about 40), aged (about 59) and long-lived (around 80). Two additional independent replicas of 1 million unique cDNA reads from the same blood draw were analyzed for two donors (one aged 18 to 30 and one aged 80 or older). The full study reports these points: Compared with the aged group, more naive CD4+ T cells, fewer expanded clones and increased TCR diversity were shown by the long-lived group, suggesting age selection. Estimates of total diversity based on one million sequenced T cells were regarded as lower bounds and as underestimates. Conclusive comparison of naive and antigen-experienced compartments was prevented by the profiling of bulk unsorted PBMCs. Observed TCR beta diversity correlated strongly with the percentage of naive T cells measured by flow cytometry. Donor CMV infection status was unknown, potentially confounding age-related changes in expanded clonotypes. Observed TCR beta diversity per million T cells fell roughly linearly with age, and a significant reduction was already apparent by age around 40.

The trim is 6 bases for V and 4 bases for J, with a gap of 12 bases between the germline ends. Inclusive of the bounding cysteine and phenylalanine, the CDR3 is 14 residues long. Left in the record is the CDR3 DNA by itself, 42 bases read in frame from the first base. These data also featured in a second study, about T cells of mothers and their children. From that second study: The donors were nine systemically healthy Caucasian individuals, made up of three mothers and their six children. cDNA synthesis consumed the entire amount of extracted RNA, loaded at approximately 1.5 ug RNA in each 15 ul reaction. In the second PCR, the M1S primer added sample barcodes and 2-4 random nucleotides. Each mother yielded over 8.5 million TCR beta CDR3 reads and each child 2.5 million to 3.5 million reads. Thymic selection shapes the output of TCR recombination in a similar way in related and unrelated pairs, and inherited differences have a minor effect. Normalized repertoire overlap was always slightly but never significantly higher in related than unrelated mother-child pairs. With a sensitivity of approximately 100 clones per million clonotypes, no persistent microchimeric T cell clones were detected. To look for features that set related mother-child pairs apart from unrelated individuals, the researchers ran deep NGS to compare the TCR beta repertoires of mothers and children. The mean age was around 42 +/- 4 years for the mothers and approximately 11 +/- 4 years for the children. After adapter ligation with NEBNext reagents, the libraries were sequenced on Illumina HiSeq 2000 with 100+100 nt paired-end reads. To avoid cross-contamination, the mother libraries and the child libraries were prepared a month apart and sequenced in separate runs. For each donor, between roughly 500,000 and 2,100,000 distinct TCR beta clonotypes were identified. Naive TCR beta clonotypes were estimated from low-frequency clonotypes matched to each donor's FACS-determined naive share, without sorting.

This sequence originates from a woman between 40 and 50 years old in good health. Sequencing used blood. The chain is assembled from TRBV12-3 or TRBV12-4 and TRBJ2-2; a tentative D call is TRBD1 (6 bases match). The encoded CDR3 is CASSTGRGTGELFF. Here is the DNA: TGTGCCAGCAGCACAGGGCGCGGCACCGGGGAGCTGTTTTTT.